These T cell receptor beta chains were read from a single sample in a study of T cell repertoires in cytomegalovirus infection. TCRdb used MiXCR to reprocess the reads, holding one entry per CDR3 protein. Of 250,000 to 300,000 distinct CDR3 sequences detected, 20% to 25% appear once; the ten largest clones hold roughly a fifth. Their cognate antigens are unknown. The sequences come from cultured PBMCs, collected from culture after CMV antigen stimulation. Source of these receptors: a human donor in good health (CMV status not recorded). Some clones in this sample may be carry-over from other donors' samples. CDR3s include the opening cysteine and the closing phenylalanine or tryptophan. A D gene is named only where the DNA matches it firmly. Rows give clone size only sometimes, using once, few, many, or a class for an expanded clone.

clone size	D gene	J gene	V gene	CDR3 protein	CDR3 DNA
many	TRBD2	TRBJ2-1	TRBV12-3/TRBV12-4	CASSPSGRDEQFF	TGTGCCAGCTCCCCGTCAGGGAGGGATGAGCAGTTCTTC
few	NA	TRBJ1-1	TRBV12-3/TRBV12-4	CASSPLKGGEMNTEAFF	TGTGCCAGCAGTCCATTGAAAGGTGGGGAAATGAACACTGAAGCTTTCTTT
few	TRBD1	TRBJ1-5	TRBV27	CASGQGFQPQHF	TGTGCCAGTGGACAGGGATTTCAGCCCCAGCATTTT
many	NA	TRBJ1-1	TRBV7-4	CASSLNRAVEAFF	TGTGCCAGCAGCTTAAACAGGGCGGTTGAAGCTTTCTTT
few	TRBD1	TRBJ1-1	TRBV10-3	CATQGQGDTEAFF	TGTGCCACCCAGGGACAGGGAGACACTGAAGCTTTCTTT
NA	TRBD2	TRBJ2-3	TRBV11-1	CASSRTSLTDTQYF	TGTGCCAGCAGCAGGACTAGCCTCACAGATACGCAGTATTTT
few	TRBD1	TRBJ2-1	TRBV5-1	CASSPLGEPGGEQFF	TGCGCCAGCAGCCCTCTAGGGGAGCCAGGGGGTGAGCAGTTCTTC
many	NA	TRBJ1-2	TRBV6-1	CASSEQEYYGYTF	TGTGCCAGCAGTGAACAGGAGTACTATGGCTACACCTTC
many	TRBD1	TRBJ1-1	TRBV20-1	CSARQGAQGSAEAFF	TGCAGTGCTAGGCAGGGGGCGCAGGGTAGCGCTGAAGCTTTCTTT
few	NA	TRBJ1-3	TRBV11-3	CASSLWSGQLTRAIENTIYF	TGTGCCAGCAGCTTATGGTCAGGACAGCTGACGCGCGCCATAGAAAACACCATATATTTT
many	NA	TRBJ1-1	TRBV7-2	CASSPRPTGYTEAFF	TGTGCCAGCAGCCCGAGACCTACAGGTTACACTGAAGCTTTCTTT
NA	NA	TRBJ2-7	TRBV2	CASNFGTYEQYF	TGTGCCAGCAACTTTGGTACCTACGAGCAGTACTTC
many	NA	TRBJ1-1	TRBV7-8	CASSPRLLPGSDTEAFF	TGTGCCAGCAGCCCCCGACTCCTCCCAGGTTCGGACACTGAAGCTTTCTTT
few	NA	TRBJ2-1	TRBV4-3	CASSQGSPMGEQFF	TGCGCCAGCAGCCAGGGAAGTCCTATGGGTGAGCAGTTCTTC
many	TRBD2	TRBJ2-3	TRBV6-5	CASSLGLVADTQYF	TGTGCCAGCAGTTTGGGACTAGTTGCGGATACGCAGTATTTT
NA	NA	TRBJ2-3	TRBV29-1	CSGEPSTDTQYF	TGCAGCGGCGAACCTAGCACAGATACGCAGTATTTT
few	TRBD2	TRBJ2-7	TRBV20-1	CSARPSGLAETYEQYF	TGCAGTGCTCGACCCTCGGGACTAGCGGAAACCTACGAGCAGTACTTC
NA	TRBD1	TRBJ1-2	TRBV4-1	CASSQAPRQGGWSGYTF	TGCGCCAGCAGCCAAGCACCCCGACAGGGGGGATGGAGTGGCTACACCTTC
few	TRBD1	TRBJ1-1	TRBV10-3	CAISRGQGVNTEAFF	TGTGCCATCAGCCGAGGACAGGGGGTGAACACTGAAGCTTTCTTT
NA	NA	TRBJ1-2	TRBV20-1	CSARDSGRTYGYTF	TGCAGTGCTAGAGATTCAGGAAGAACCTATGGCTACACCTTC
NA	NA	TRBJ2-5	TRBV29-1	CSVAQAVQETQYF	TGCAGCGTTGCACAGGCCGTTCAAGAGACCCAGTACTTC
many	NA	TRBJ1-1	TRBV2	CASRQSSPSTEAFF	TGTGCCAGCAGACAGAGTAGTCCGAGCACTGAAGCTTTCTTT
few	NA	TRBJ2-7	TRBV6-2/TRBV6-3	CASSYKMEASSYEQYF	TGTGCCAGCAGTTACAAGATGGAGGCGAGCTCCTACGAGCAGTACTTC
NA	NA	TRBJ2-1	TRBV5-1	CASSLEARGSYNEQFF	TGCGCCAGCAGCTTGGAGGCCAGAGGCTCCTACAATGAGCAGTTCTTC
many	NA	TRBJ2-7	TRBV6-1	CASTKLETYEQYF	TGTGCCAGCACCAAACTAGAAACCTACGAGCAGTACTTC
few	NA	TRBJ2-7	TRBV20-1	CSARVAAESSYEQYF	TGCAGTGCTAGAGTAGCAGCGGAAAGCTCCTACGAGCAGTACTTC
many	NA	TRBJ1-2	TRBV7-2	CASSRTGGGYGYTF	TGTGCCAGCAGCCGTACGGGGGGAGGGTATGGCTACACCTTC
few	NA	TRBJ2-2	TRBV24-1	CATGKGIANTGELFF	TGTGCCACCGGAAAGGGGATAGCGAACACCGGGGAGCTGTTTTTT